Listed here is a single T cell receptor beta chain. This CDR3 spans 15 amino acids. V lost 6 bases, J lost 4 bases, and 10 bases stayed unmatched. Germline V CDR1 and CDR2: MDHEN, SYDVKM. The sample comes from a study of T cell changes during pregnancy in multiple sclerosis. Profiling relied on immunoSEQ multiplex PCR, and the TCRdb table lists in-frame clones only, not all of them. The sample includes tens of thousands of clones, under 95% of them seen just once. The input for sequencing was peripheral blood, taken before pregnancy. The rearrangement links TRBV28 to TRBJ2-3, with 7 bases identical to TRBD1. This TCR was sampled from a female donor with multiple sclerosis, enrolled in a pregnancy study. The CDR3 spells CASSAFDRAADTQYF. The CDR3 DNA follows: TGTGCCAGCAGCGCCTTCGACAGGGCCGCAGATACGCAGTATTTT.